Below, one TCR beta chain is given with its context. Its specificity is unknown. This sample is part of a study of cytomegalovirus exposure and HLA in healthy donors. Overall study results and limits: The availability of immune exposure information extended only to CMV serostatus.

Primers: 60 Vbeta forward and 13 Jbeta reverse. The table came from immunoSEQ multiplex PCR; TCRdb's copy has only in-frame clones and leaves some out. Of about 120,000 clones in the sample, roughly 80% were seen once. The ends lost 3 bases at V and 1 base at J; junction bases unmatched: 9. Looked up from germline, CDR1 is SGHNT and CDR2 is YYREEE (reference sequence). The CDR3 has 19 amino acids. The sequence derives from a female donor in good health and CMV-seropositive. Sequenced sample: PBMCs. The chain is built from TRBV5-4 and TRBJ2-5; TRBD2 agrees at 16 bases. The CDR3 sequence is CASSSGLGLAGGFQETQYF. For the CDR3, the DNA is TGTGCCAGCAGCTCGGGGTTGGGACTAGCGGGGGGGTTCCAAGAGACCCAGTACTTC.